Each of the 22 T cell receptor beta chains below was sequenced from the same sample in a study of identical twins. Each CDR3 protein is one row after TCRdb ran MiXCR on the 5' RACE reads. The sample carries about 1.7 million distinct CDR3 sequences, 32% recorded once. Sequencing was carried out using cord blood. These receptor sequences come from a newborn girl in good health.

This clonotype has more than one count but fewer than ten. The rearrangement joins TRBV20-1 to TRBJ2-3; 10 bases map to TRBD2. Germline-derived CDR1 and CDR2 are DFQATT and SNEGSKA (reference sequence). CDR3 length equals 14 residues. After removal of 4 bases from V and 7 bases from J, the junction contained 8 bases not matched to a gene. This CDR3 reads CSATSGGPTNTQYF. DNA of the CDR3: TGCAGTGCTACTAGCGGGGGCCCTACCAATACGCAGTATTTT.

The table lists this clonotype with a few counts. V is TRBV25-1 and J is TRBJ1-4; D possibly corresponds to TRBD1 (6 bases). The V gene lost 3 bases and the J gene lost 7 bases, with 9 bases spanning the gap. This CDR3 has 13 residues. Looked up from germline, CDR1 is MGHDK and CDR2 is SYGVNS. CDR3 nucleotide sequence: TGTGCCAGCAGTGAGGGGGCGCTTGAAAAACTGTTTTTT. The encoded protein is CASSEGALEKLFF.

This clonotype was picked up many times. The chain uses TRBV12-3 or TRBV12-4 and TRBJ1-5; possibly TRBD1 for D (5 bases). Trimming removed 6 bases at V and 5 bases at J, with 8 bases between. The CDR3 contains 12 residues. The CDR3 spells CASSPGDQPQHF. The CDR3 DNA reads TGTGCCAGCAGCCCGGGGGATCAGCCCCAGCATTTT.

The rearrangement joins TRBV6-2 or TRBV6-3 to TRBJ2-1; TRBD2 matches at 13 bases. Germline CDR1 MNHEY, CDR2 SVGEGT. This CDR3 contains 15 residues. Trimming at V came to 6 bases and at J to 5 bases, leaving 4 bases not matched to a gene. CDR3 nucleotides: TGTGCCAGCAGAGCCGGGACTAGCGGGAACAATGAGCAGTTCTTC. Translation: CASRAGTSGNNEQFF.

This clonotype came up a few times. The chain is built from TRBV3-1 and TRBJ1-2; TRBD1 is a possible D gene (5 bases). V shed 0 bases and J shed 4 bases, with 12 bases lying between them. The CDR3 is made up of 15 amino acids. CDR1 and CDR2 from the germline V gene are LGHDT and YNNKEL (reference sequence). CDR3 coding DNA: TGTGCCAGCAGCCAAGATGGGCGGGGCGGCTATGGCTACACCTTC. Its translation: CASSQDGRGGYGYTF.

This clonotype has more than one count but fewer than ten. The chain employs TRBV6-5 and TRBJ1-4; D call uncertain. The CDR3 length is 17 residues. V lost 0 bases to trimming and J lost 0 bases, with 11 bases between them. Germline assignment: CDR1 MNHEY and CDR2 SVGAGI. The chain's CDR3 is CASSYSTPGSTNEKLFF. The CDR3 region has the DNA TGTGCCAGCAGTTACTCGACCCCCGGGTCAACTAATGAAAAACTGTTTTTT.

The rearrangement joins TRBV2 to TRBJ1-5, with a tentative D call TRBD1 (5 bases). Germline loops: CDR1 SNHLY, CDR2 FYNNEI. Trimming stripped 3 bases from V and 0 bases from J, with 9 bases between. The CDR3 sequence is 15 residues long. The CDR3 is CASSDGTYSNQPQHF. Here the CDR3 DNA reads TGTGCCAGCAGTGACGGGACTTATAGCAATCAGCCCCAGCATTTT.

The V and J genes are TRBV19 and TRBJ2-2; D is possibly TRBD2 (6 bases). V was trimmed by 7 bases and J by 6 bases, leaving 18 bases between them. In germline, CDR1 is LNHDA, CDR2 SQIVND (reference sequence). CDR3 length equals 15 residues. This CDR3 reads CASTRDSLPPGELFF. The CDR3 nucleotides are TGTGCCAGTACTCGGGACTCCCTCCCCCCCGGGGAGCTGTTTTTT.

This chain uses TRBV2 with TRBJ1-2; 9 bases are shared with TRBD1. This CDR3 spans 16 amino acids. J lost 2 bases, V lost 0 bases, and 4 bases had no gene match. The germline CDR1 and CDR2 sequences are SNHLY and FYNNEI. The CDR3: CASSEARQGGNYGYTF. The DNA of the CDR3 is TGTGCCAGCAGTGAAGCCCGACAGGGGGGGAACTATGGCTACACCTTC.

The V and J genes are TRBV7-3 and TRBJ2-1, with 7 positions matching TRBD2. The CDR3 is 13 amino acids. V shed 1 base, J shed 11 bases, and the junction held 5 bases outside the gene matches. Looked up from germline, CDR1 is SGHTA and CDR2 is FQGTGA. In DNA, the CDR3 is TGTGCCAGCAGCTTAAACGGGGGGTTGAAGCAGTTCTTC. It yields the protein CASSLNGGLKQFF.

The chain recombines TRBV10-3 with TRBJ1-2; no firm D call. V was trimmed by 0 bases and J by 3 bases, leaving 8 bases between them. Germline CDR1 is ENHRY and CDR2 is SYGVKD. This CDR3 comprises 14 residues. CDR3 nucleotides: TGTGCCATCAGTGAGTCCATGGAAGACTATGGCTACACCTTC. Protein: CAISESMEDYGYTF.

The sample holds a few counts of this clonotype. The chain is built from TRBV11-2 and TRBJ2-1; TRBD1 agrees at 7 bases. There are 15 residues in the CDR3. V lost 3 bases, J lost 1 base, and 3 bases stayed unmatched. The germline V gene encodes CDR1 SGHAT and CDR2 FQNNGV. CDR3 amino acids: CASSFQQGSYNEQFF. In nucleotides, the CDR3 is TGTGCCAGCAGCTTTCAACAGGGGTCCTACAATGAGCAGTTCTTC.

This clonotype was seen only a few times. The V gene is TRBV2, the J gene TRBJ2-7, with TRBD2 matching 7 bases. J was trimmed by 0 bases and V by 11 bases; bases with no gene match: 10. The CDR3 is made up of 14 amino acids. Germline V lookup: CDR1 SNHLY, CDR2 FYNNEI. CDR3 sequence: CACRTSRSSYEQYF. DNA of the CDR3: TGTGCCTGCCGGACTAGTAGGAGCTCCTACGAGCAGTACTTC.

The chain is built from TRBV11-2 and TRBJ1-4; no firm D call. Germline values: CDR1 SGHAT, CDR2 FQNNGV. The CDR3 is made up of 15 amino acids. V lost 0 bases and J lost 8, with 13 bases in between. As DNA, the CDR3 is TGTGCCAGCAGCTTAGATCTGCAGGACGGGGAAAAACTGTTTTTT. Translating it yields CASSLDLQDGEKLFF. The variable domain in full, completed from reference TRBV11-2 and TRBJ1-4, reads EAGVAQSPRYKIIEKRQSVAFWCNPISGHATLYWYQQILGQGPKLLIQFQNNGVVDDSQLPKDRFSAERLKGVDSTLKIQPAKLEDSAVYLCASSLDLQDGEKLFFGSGTQLSVL.

This clonotype was observed a handful of times. V and J are TRBV9 and TRBJ2-3; 7 nucleotides agree with TRBD2. This CDR3 region has 15 residues. Germline assignment: CDR1 SGDLS and CDR2 YYNGEE. Unmatched junction bases numbered 6, after V lost 3 bases and J lost 2 bases. In DNA form, the CDR3 reads TGTGCCAGCAGCGCTAGCGGAGGCCCCACAGATACGCAGTATTTT. This encodes CASSASGGPTDTQYF.

This rearrangement joins TRBV27 to TRBJ2-1, with D hard to call. The ends were cut back, 6 bases at V and 0 bases at J, with 15 bases in the middle. The CDR3 has 16 residues. Germline CDR1 is MNHEY and CDR2 is SMNVEV (reference sequence). The CDR3 DNA follows: TGTGCCAGCAGCCACTTCCTCTCCAGCTCCTACAATGAGCAGTTCTTC. Its protein is CASSHFLSSSYNEQFF.

The CDR3 loop reads CASSIATQQYF. CDR3 nucleotides: TGTGCCAGCAGTATCGCTACCCAGCAGTACTTC. The chain has TRBV6-1 and TRBJ2-4, with no clear D. The V gene's germline CDR1 is MNHNS and CDR2 SASEGT. CDR3 size: 11 residues. With 5 bases removed from V and 13 bases from J, the gap between germline ends came to 12 bases.

Only a few counts were recorded for this clonotype. The chain uses TRBV28 and TRBJ2-1; D perhaps matches TRBD2 (6 bases). The germline V gene has CDR1 MDHEN and CDR2 SYDVKM. Trimming pared 3 bases from V and 2 bases from J, leaving 14 bases between. The CDR3 has 16 residues. CDR3 sequence (DNA): TGTGCCAGCAGTTTTGGCGGGGTACCCCCCTACAATGAGCAGTTCTTC. Amino acid sequence: CASSFGGVPPYNEQFF. The full variable domain, its missing parts supplied by reference TRBV28 and TRBJ2-1, is DVKVTQSSRYLVKRTGEKVFLECVQDMDHENMFWYRQDPGLGLRLIYFSYDVKMKEKGDIPEGYSVSREKKERFSLILESASTNQTSMYLCASSFGGVPPYNEQFFGPGTRLTVL.

The V gene is TRBV6-1, the J gene TRBJ1-2, with no clear D. Germline loops: CDR1 MNHNS, CDR2 SASEGT. The CDR3 has 16 amino acids. Trimming removed 7 bases at V and 8 bases at J, with 26 bases between. The CDR3 coding sequence is TGTGCCAGCACTACCCGCCTGCGCGGCCCTCTGCTGGGCTACACCTTC. It yields the protein CASTTRLRGPLLGYTF.

This chain links TRBV25-1 with TRBJ2-2; D is perhaps TRBD1 (6 bases). The length of the CDR3 is 14 residues. Deletions cut 2 bases from V and 8 bases from J, with 12 bases between. CDR1 is MGHDK and CDR2 is SYGVNS in the germline V gene. CDR3 DNA sequence: TGTGCCAGCAGTGAAATCGATCAGGGGGGGGAGCTGTTTTTT. This sequence encodes CASSEIDQGGELFF. The entire variable domain, with the rest obtained from reference TRBV25-1 and TRBJ2-2, is as follows: EADIYQTPRYLVIGTGKKITLECSQTMGHDKMYWYQQDPGMELHLIHYSYGVNSTEKGDLSSESTVSRIRTEHFPLTLESARPSHTSQYLCASSEIDQGGELFFGEGSRLTVL.

This clonotype was seen a handful of times. The chain combines TRBV10-3 with TRBJ1-5, with a tentative D call TRBD1 (6 bases). CDR3 length equals 13 residues. CDR1 is ENHRY, CDR2 SYGVKD, per germline. Trimming removed 11 bases from V and 0 bases from J, with 11 bases in between. DNA of the CDR3: TGTGCCGTTCAGGGGCATAGCAATCAGCCCCAGCATTTT. Protein: CAVQGHSNQPQHF.

This clonotype appeared a few times. The chain joins TRBV27 to TRBJ2-3, with 9 bases lining up with TRBD1. The J segment lost 8 bases and the V segment lost 4 bases, leaving 25 bases of the junction unmatched. The CDR3 runs to 20 residues. In germline, CDR1 is MNHEY, CDR2 SMNVEV (reference sequence). CDR3: CASSSFPISSYRGRRGTQYF. DNA for the CDR3: TGTGCCAGCAGTTCCTTTCCCATATCCTCTTACAGGGGGCGCAGAGGTACGCAGTATTTT.